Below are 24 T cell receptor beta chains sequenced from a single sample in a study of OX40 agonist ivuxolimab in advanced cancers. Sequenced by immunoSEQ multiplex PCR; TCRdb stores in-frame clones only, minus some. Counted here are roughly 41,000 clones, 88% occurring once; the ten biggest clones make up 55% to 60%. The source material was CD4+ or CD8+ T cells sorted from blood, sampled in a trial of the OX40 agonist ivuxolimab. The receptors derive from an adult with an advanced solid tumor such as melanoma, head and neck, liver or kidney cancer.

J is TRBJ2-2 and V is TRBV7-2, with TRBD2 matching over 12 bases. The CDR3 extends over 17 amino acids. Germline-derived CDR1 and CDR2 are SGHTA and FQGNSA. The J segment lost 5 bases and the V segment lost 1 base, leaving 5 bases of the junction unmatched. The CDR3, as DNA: TGTGCCAGCAGCTTAGTATTGCTAGCGGGAGGGACCGGGGAGCTGTTTTTT. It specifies CASSLVLLAGGTGELFF.

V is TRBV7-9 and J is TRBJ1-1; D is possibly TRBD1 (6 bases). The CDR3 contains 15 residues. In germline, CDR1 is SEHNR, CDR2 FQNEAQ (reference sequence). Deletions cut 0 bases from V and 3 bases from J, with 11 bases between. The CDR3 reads CASSLAGASDTEAFF. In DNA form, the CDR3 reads TGTGCCAGCAGCTTAGCGGGGGCTTCGGACACTGAAGCTTTCTTT.

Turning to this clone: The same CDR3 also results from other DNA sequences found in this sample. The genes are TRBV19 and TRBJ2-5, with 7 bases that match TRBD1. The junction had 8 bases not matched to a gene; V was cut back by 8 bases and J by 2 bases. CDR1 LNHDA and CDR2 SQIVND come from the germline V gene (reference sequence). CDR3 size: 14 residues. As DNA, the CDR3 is TGTGCCAGTGCGGACAGGCAGTTGCAAGAGACCCAGTACTTC. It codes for CASADRQLQETQYF.

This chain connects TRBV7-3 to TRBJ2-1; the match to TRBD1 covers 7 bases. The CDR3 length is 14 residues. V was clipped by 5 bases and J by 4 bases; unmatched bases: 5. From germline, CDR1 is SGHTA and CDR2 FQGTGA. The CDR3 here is CASSPWTGYNEQFF. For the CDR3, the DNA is TGTGCCAGCAGCCCCTGGACAGGATACAATGAGCAGTTCTTC.

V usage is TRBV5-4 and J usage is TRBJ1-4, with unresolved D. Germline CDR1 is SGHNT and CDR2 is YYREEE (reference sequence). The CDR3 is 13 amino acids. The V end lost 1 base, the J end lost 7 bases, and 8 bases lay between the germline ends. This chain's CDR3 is CASSLRGIEKLFF. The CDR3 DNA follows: TGTGCCAGCAGCTTGAGAGGGATTGAAAAACTGTTTTTT. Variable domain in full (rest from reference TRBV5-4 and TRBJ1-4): ETGVTQSPTHLIKTRGQQVTLRCSSQSGHNTVSWYQQALGQGPQFIFQYYREEENGRGNFPPRFSGLQFPNYSSELNVNALELDDSALYLCASSLRGIEKLFFGSGTQLSVL.

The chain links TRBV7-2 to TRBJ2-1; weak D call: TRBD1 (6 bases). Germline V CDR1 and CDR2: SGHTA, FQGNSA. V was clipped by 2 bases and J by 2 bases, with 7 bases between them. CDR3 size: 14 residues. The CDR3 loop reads CASSLSGAYNEQFF. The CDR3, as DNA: TGTGCCAGCAGCTTATCAGGGGCCTACAATGAGCAGTTCTTC.

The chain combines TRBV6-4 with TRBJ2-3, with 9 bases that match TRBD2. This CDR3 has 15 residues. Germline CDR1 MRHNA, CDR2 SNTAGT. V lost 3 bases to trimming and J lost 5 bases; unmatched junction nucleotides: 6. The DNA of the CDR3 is TGTGCCAGCAGTGAGGGCGGGGGGGCCGGAGATACGCAGTATTTT. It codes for CASSEGGGAGDTQYF.

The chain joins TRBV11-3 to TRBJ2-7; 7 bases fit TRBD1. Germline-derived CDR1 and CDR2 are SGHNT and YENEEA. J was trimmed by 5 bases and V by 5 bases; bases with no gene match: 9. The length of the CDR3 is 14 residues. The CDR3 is CASSMDRFLDEQYF. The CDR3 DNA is TGTGCCAGCAGCATGGACAGGTTCCTCGACGAGCAGTACTTC.

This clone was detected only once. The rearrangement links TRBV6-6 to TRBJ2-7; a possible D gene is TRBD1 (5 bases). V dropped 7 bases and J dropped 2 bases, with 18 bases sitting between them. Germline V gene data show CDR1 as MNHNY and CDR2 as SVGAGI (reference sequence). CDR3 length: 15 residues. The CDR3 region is CASTQTASGPYEQYF. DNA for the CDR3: TGTGCCAGCACTCAGACAGCCTCGGGCCCCTACGAGCAGTACTTC.

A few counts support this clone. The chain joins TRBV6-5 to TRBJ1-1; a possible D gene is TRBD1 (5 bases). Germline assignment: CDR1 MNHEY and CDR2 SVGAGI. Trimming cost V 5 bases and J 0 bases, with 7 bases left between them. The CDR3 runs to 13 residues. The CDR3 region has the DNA TGTGCCAGCAGTCTGGACATGAACACTGAAGCTTTCTTT. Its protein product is CASSLDMNTEAFF.

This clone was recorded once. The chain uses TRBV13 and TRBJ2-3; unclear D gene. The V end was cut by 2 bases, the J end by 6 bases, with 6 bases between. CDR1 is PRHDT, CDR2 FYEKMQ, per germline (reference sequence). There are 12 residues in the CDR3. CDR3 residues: CASSLMGDTQYF. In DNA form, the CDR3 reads TGTGCCAGCAGCTTAATGGGGGATACGCAGTATTTT.

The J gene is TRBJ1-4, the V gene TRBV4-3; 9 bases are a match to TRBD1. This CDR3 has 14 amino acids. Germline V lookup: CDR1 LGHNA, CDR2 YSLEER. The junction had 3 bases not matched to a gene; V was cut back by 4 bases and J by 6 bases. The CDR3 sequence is CASSPTGGDEKLFF. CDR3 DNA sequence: TGCGCCAGCAGCCCGACAGGGGGTGATGAAAAACTGTTTTTT.

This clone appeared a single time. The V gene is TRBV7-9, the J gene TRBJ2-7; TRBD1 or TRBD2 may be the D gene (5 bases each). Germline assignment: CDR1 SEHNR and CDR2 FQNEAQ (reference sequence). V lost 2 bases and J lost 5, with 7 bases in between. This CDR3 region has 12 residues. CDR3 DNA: TGTGCCAGCAGCTTAATGGGGGACGAGCAGTACTTC. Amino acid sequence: CASSLMGDEQYF.

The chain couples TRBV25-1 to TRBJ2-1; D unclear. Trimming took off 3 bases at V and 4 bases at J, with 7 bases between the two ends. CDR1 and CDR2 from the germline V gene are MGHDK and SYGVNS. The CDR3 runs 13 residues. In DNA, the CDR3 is TGTGCCAGCAGTGAGAATAATTACAATGAGCAGTTCTTC. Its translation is CASSENNYNEQFF.

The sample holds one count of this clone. CDR3 in DNA: TGTGCCAGCAGCTTCCTCGACGGAACCACCGGGGAGCTGTTTTTT. Translated, it gives CASSFLDGTTGELFF. The chain employs TRBV7-6 and TRBJ2-2; D gene uncertain. The CDR3 has 15 residues. Trimming took 3 bases from V and 4 from J, leaving 12 bases between them. CDR1 and CDR2 (germline): SGHVS, FNYEAQ.

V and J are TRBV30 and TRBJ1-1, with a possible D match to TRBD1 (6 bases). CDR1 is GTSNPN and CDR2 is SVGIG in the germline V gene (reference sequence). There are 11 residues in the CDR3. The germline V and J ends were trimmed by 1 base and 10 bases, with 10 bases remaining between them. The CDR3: CAWSAGGRAFF. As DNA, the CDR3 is TGTGCCTGGAGTGCGGGGGGGCGAGCTTTCTTT.

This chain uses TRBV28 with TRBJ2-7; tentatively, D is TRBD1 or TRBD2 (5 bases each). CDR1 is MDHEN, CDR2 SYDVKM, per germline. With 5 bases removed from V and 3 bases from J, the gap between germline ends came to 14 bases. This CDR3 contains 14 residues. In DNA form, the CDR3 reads TGTGCCAGCAGTGAAACCGGGACCTACTACGAGCAGTACTTC. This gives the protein CASSETGTYYEQYF.

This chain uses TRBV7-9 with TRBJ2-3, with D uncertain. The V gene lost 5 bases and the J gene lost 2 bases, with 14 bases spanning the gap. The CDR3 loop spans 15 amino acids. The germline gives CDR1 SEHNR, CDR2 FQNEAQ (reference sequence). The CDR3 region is CASSLDSPPTDTQYF. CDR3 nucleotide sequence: TGTGCCAGCAGCCTAGATAGTCCGCCCACAGATACGCAGTATTTT.

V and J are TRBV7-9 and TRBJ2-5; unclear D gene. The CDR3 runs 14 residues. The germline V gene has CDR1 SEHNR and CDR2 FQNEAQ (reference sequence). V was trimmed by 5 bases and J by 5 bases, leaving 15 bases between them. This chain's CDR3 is CASSPQSGGETQYF. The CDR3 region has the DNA TGTGCCAGCAGCCCCCAGTCAGGTGGGGAGACCCAGTACTTC.

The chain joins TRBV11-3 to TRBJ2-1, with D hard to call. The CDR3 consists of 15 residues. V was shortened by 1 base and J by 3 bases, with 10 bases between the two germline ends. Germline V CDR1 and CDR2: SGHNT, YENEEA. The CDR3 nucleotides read TGTGCCAGCAGCTTAGGGGGAAGAGACTACAATGAGCAGTTCTTC. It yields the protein CASSLGGRDYNEQFF. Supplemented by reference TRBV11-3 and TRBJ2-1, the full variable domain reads EAGVVQSPRYKIIEKKQPVAFWCNPISGHNTLYWYLQNLGQGPELLIRYENEEAVDDSQLPKDRFSAERLKGVDSTLKIQPAELGDSAVYLCASSLGGRDYNEQFFGPGTRLTVL.

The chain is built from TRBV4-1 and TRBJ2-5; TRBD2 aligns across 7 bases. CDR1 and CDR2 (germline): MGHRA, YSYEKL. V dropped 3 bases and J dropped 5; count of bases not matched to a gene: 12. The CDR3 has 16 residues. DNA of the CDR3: TGCGCCAGCAGCCAGCCCCTAGCGGACGAATGGGAGACCCAGTACTTC. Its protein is CASSQPLADEWETQYF.

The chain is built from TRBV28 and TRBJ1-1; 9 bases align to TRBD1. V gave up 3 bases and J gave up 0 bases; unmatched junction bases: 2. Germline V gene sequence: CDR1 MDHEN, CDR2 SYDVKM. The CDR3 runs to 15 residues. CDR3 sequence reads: CASSFDRGMNTEAFF. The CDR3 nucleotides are TGTGCCAGCAGTTTCGACAGGGGGATGAACACTGAAGCTTTCTTT.

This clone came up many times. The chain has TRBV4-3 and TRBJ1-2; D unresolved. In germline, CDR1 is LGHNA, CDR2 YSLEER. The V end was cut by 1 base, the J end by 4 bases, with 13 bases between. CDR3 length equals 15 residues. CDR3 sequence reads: CASSQVVSGTYGYTF. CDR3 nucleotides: TGCGCCAGCAGCCAAGTTGTAAGTGGTACCTATGGCTACACCTTC.

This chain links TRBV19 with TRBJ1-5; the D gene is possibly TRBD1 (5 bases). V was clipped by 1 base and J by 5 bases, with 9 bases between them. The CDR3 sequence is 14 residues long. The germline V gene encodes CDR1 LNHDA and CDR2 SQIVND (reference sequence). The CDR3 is CASSIGGADQPQHF. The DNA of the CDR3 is TGTGCCAGTAGTATAGGTGGGGCCGATCAGCCCCAGCATTTT. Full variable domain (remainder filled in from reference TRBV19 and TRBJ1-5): DGGITQSPKYLFRKEGQNVTLSCEQNLNHDAMYWYRQDPGQGLRLIYYSQIVNDFQKGDIAEGYSVSREKKESFPLTVTSAQKNPTAFYLCASSIGGADQPQHFGDGTRLSIL.